This TCR beta chain stems from a study of human T cells and chemical hapten exposure (TCRdb year 2021). Regarding the complete study: For sensitization, 2% DPC in acetone was applied to a 2 cm by 2 cm area of upper inner arm skin. Patients additionally received weekly therapeutic DPC doses to the scalp throughout the approximately 22-week study period. Patch testing was done on the upper back using Finn chambers containing 0.01% DPC, and results were scored after 6 days according to International Contact Dermatitis Research Group standards. Most of the patients in the cohort were female, and the cohort covered alopecia areata with under or over 50% scalp involvement, alopecia totalis and alopecia universalis. Libraries were combined into a pool for sequencing, and differences in TCR yield between samples came mainly from small differences in library volumes within the pool. This study followed changes in the peripheral blood TCR repertoire in vivo during primary and secondary sensitization of alopecia patients to the hapten diphenylcyclopropenone (DPC). Blood was sampled from patients pre-sensitization (week 0) and at 2, 6 and about 24 weeks after DPC sensitization. Blood for TCR sequencing was provided by twenty-nine alopecia patients at one to four time points (pre-sensitization, 2, 6 and 24 weeks). Each blood RNA sample was used to sequence both TCR alpha and TCR beta chains. Overall study results and their limits: Because all patients had alopecia, a presumed autoimmune disease, the immune response of the patients might differ from that of healthy individuals. A positive correlation was found between the number of PT1 expanded TCRs and patch test score, with significance reached at thresholds 8, 16 and 32 but not 4. DPC sensitization did not change the number of TCRs with a frequency above 1 in 1000, and there was no evidence of changes in global repertoire structure. Expanded TCRs formed significantly more large CDR3 similarity clusters than pre-sensitization or healthy control sets, consistent with antigen-driven responses. Repeated subsampling changed both the strength of the expansion versus patch-test correlation and the threshold at which that correlation became significant.

This clonotype was detected only once. Its antigen is not yet known. Within one base of it there is no much larger clone, and no base qualities were kept. A single read makes a weak case. The time point tag for this specimen amounts to: patch test 3, about 24 weeks after DPC sensitization. Taken with the paper, the label for treatment or condition translates to: therapeutic diphenylcyclopropenone sensitization with weekly scalp DPC. Total RNA was extracted from unfractionated whole blood that had been collected in Tempus Blood RNA tubes. Blood at each patch-test visit was drawn before the patch test was applied. Patients were eligible if aged 18 to 70, diagnosed with alopecia and judged suitable for DPC therapy, and pregnant patients were excluded. Library generation was performed with RACE. The reads were generated on a NextSeq 500. During library preparation, unique molecular identifiers were attached to individual cDNA molecules so that TCRs could be counted in a quantitative, reproducible way. As for the authors' bioinformatics: Samples had a median of 95,638 TCRs, with a range from about 23,224 to 750,000. The Decombinator software suite was used to annotate the V, J and CDR3 of the TCR reads. Every sample was subsampled to the same number of TCRs (28,000) for the PS versus PT1 abundance plots. Expanded TCRs were defined as absent before sensitization and observed at least eight times at the 2-week time point. The raw public reads went through TCRdb reprocessing: fastp at Q25, MiXCR clone calling, in-frame beta chains kept. Records with the same CDR3 protein are collapsed into one entry carrying the most frequent genes and DNA. V and J calls and clone size were set by TCRdb, not the authors. This sample comprises almost 40,000 distinct CDR3 sequences, over 7.5% of them detected only once. Jointly, the top ten make up 20% to 30% of the sample.

Sequenced here: whole blood, sampled in connection with sensitization to the hapten diphenylcyclopropenone (DPC). The sequence was collected from a man over 45 with alopecia areata. Some clones in this sample may be carry-over from other donors' samples.

The encoded CDR3 is CSVVNRPSYEQYF. The nucleotides are TGCAGCGTTGTTAACAGGCCCTCCTACGAGCAGTACTTC. The chain links TRBV29-1 with TRBJ2-7; 5 matching bases give a weak D call of TRBD1. Deletion took 4 bases off V and 0 bases off J, with a span of 10 bases between the germline ends. Including cysteine and phenylalanine, the CDR3 has 13 amino acids. Of all the DNA, just the CDR3 is kept, 39 bases in frame from base 1. CDR1 and CDR2, looked up from the germline V gene, are SQVTM and ANQGSEA.